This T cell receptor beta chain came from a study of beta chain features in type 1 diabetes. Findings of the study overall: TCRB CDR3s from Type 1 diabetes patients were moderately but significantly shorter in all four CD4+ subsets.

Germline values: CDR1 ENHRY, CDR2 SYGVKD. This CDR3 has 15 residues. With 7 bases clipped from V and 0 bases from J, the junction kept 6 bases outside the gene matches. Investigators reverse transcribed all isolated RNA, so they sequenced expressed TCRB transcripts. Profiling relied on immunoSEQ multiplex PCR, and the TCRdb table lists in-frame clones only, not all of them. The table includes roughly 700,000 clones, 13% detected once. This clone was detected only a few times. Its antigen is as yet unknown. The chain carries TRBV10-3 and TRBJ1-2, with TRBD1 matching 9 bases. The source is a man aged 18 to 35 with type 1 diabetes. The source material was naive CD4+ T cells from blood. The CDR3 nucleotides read TGTGCCATCACCGGACAGGGGACCACTAACTATGGCTACACCTTC. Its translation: CAITGQGTTNYGYTF.